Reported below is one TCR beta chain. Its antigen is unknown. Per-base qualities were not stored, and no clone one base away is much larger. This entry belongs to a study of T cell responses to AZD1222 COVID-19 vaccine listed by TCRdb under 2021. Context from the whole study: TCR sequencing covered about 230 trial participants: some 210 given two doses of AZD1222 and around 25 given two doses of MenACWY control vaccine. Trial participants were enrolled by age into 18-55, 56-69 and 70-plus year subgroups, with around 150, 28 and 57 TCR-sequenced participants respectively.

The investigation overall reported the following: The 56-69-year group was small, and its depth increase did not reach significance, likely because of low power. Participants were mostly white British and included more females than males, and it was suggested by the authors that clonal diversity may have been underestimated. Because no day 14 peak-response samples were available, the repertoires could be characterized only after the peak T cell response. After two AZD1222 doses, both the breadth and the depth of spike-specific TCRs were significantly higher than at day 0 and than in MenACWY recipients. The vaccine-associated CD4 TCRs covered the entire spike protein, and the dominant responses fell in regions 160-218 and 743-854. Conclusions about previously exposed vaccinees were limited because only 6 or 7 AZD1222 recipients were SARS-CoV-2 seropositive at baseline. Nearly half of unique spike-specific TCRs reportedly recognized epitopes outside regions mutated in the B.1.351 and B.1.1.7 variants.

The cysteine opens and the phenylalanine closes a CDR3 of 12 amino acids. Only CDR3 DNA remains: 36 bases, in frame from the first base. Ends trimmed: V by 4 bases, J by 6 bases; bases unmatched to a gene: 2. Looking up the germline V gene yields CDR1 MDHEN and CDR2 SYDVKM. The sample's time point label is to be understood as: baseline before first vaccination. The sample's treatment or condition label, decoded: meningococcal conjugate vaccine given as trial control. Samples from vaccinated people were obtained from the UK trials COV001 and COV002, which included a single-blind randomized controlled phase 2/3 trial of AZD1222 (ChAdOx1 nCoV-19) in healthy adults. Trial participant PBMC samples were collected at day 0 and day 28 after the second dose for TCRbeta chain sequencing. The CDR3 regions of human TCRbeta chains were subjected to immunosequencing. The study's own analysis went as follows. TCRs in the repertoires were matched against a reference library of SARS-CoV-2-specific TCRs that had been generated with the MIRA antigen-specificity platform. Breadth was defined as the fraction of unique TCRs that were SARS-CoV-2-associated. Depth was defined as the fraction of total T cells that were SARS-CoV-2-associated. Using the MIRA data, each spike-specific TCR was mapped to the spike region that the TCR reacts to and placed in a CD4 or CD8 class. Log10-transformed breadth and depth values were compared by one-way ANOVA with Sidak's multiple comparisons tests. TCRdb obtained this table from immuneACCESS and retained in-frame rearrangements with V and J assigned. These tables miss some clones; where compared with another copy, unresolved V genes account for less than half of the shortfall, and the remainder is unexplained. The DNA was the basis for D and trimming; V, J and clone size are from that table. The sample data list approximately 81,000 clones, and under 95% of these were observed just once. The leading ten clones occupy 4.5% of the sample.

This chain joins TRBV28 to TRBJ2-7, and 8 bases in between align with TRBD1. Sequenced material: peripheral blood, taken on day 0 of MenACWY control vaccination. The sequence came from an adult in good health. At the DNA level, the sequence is TGTGCCAGCAGTTCGGGACAGGCCGAGCAGTACTTC. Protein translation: CASSSGQAEQYF. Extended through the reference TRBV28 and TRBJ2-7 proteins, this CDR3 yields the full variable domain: DVKVTQSSRYLVKRTGEKVFLECVQDMDHENMFWYRQDPGLGLRLIYFSYDVKMKEKGDIPEGYSVSREKKERFSLILESASTNQTSMYLCASSSGQAEQYFGPGTRLTVT.